A single sample gave rise to the 23 T cell receptor beta chains below, sequenced in a study of T-cell memory formation after mild COVID-19. TCRdb itself ran the 5' RACE reads through MiXCR, one entry per CDR3 protein. The table shows about 470,000 distinct CDR3 sequences, with nearly 25% occurring only once. The specimen was PBMCs or a T cell subset sorted from them (not recorded which). These receptors all stem from an adult woman who had mild COVID-19 (a few samples of this study predate the infection). Cell type and time point are not known.

The chain uses TRBV2 and TRBJ2-7, with 9 bases identical to TRBD1. The V gene end was trimmed by 4 bases and the J gene end by 3 bases; junction bases not matched to a gene: 7. Germline V gene lookup returns CDR1 SNHLY and CDR2 FYNNEI. This CDR3 has 15 residues. CDR3 sequence reads: CASSAPGQGDYEQYF. CDR3 nucleotide sequence: TGTGCCAGCAGTGCCCCGGGACAGGGTGACTACGAGCAGTACTTC.

V is TRBV7-9 and J is TRBJ1-4; D perhaps matches TRBD1 (5 bases). The CDR3 has 13 residues. CDR1 SEHNR and CDR2 FQNEAQ come from the germline V gene (reference sequence). V lost 0 bases and J lost 6, with 5 bases in between. CDR3 amino acids: CASSLAGDEKLFF. CDR3 in DNA: TGTGCCAGCAGCTTAGCAGGGGATGAAAAACTGTTTTTT.

This clonotype was recorded a few times. J is TRBJ2-1 and V is TRBV7-6; D possibly corresponds to TRBD2 (6 bases). Trimming removed 9 bases from V and 7 bases from J, with 16 bases in between. This CDR3 contains 13 residues. In germline, CDR1 is SGHVS, CDR2 FNYEAQ. The CDR3 is CASSAGTRNEQFF. The CDR3 nucleotides read TGTGCCAGTTCAGCGGGTACACGGAATGAGCAGTTCTTC.

The chain is built from TRBV7-2 and TRBJ2-1, with 9 bases that match TRBD2. From germline, CDR1 is SGHTA and CDR2 FQGNSA. The CDR3 is 16 residues long. V shed 5 bases and J 4 bases; nucleotides not matched to a gene: 9. The CDR3 DNA is TGTGCCAGCAGCCCCGGTGGGCTAGCGGGGTACAATGAGCAGTTCTTC. Translated, it gives CASSPGGLAGYNEQFF.

Ten or more counts support this clonotype. The chain is built from TRBV7-9 and TRBJ1-1; TRBD1 might be the D (6 bases). The length of the CDR3 is 15 residues. V lost 1 base and J lost 0, with 9 bases in between. Germline V gives CDR1 SEHNR, CDR2 FQNEAQ (reference sequence). CDR3 sequence: CASSLEGGLNTEAFF. Written as DNA, the CDR3 is TGTGCCAGCAGCTTAGAGGGGGGGTTGAACACTGAAGCTTTCTTT.

This clonotype was counted ten times or more. V usage is TRBV6-2 or TRBV6-3 and J usage is TRBJ2-7, with TRBD2 as a possible D gene (6 bases). This CDR3 comprises 13 residues. The V end was cut by 0 bases, the J end by 6 bases, with 9 bases between. CDR1 and CDR2 (germline): MNHEY, SVGEGT. The CDR3 region has the DNA TGTGCCAGCAGTTACTCGGGGGGTGGCGAGCAGTACTTC. Translating gives CASSYSGGGEQYF.

V is TRBV5-5 and J is TRBJ1-5; unclear D gene. The CDR3 sequence is 13 residues long. The germline gives CDR1 SGHKS, CDR2 YYEKEE (reference sequence). Trimming took 2 bases from V and 5 from J, leaving 8 bases between them. CDR3 sequence (DNA): TGTGCCAGCAGCTTATCCCTAGATCAGCCCCAGCATTTT. It encodes CASSLSLDQPQHF.

In DNA form, the CDR3 reads TGCAGCGTTGGTAGGGTCTCCGGCACTGAAGCTTTCTTT. Protein: CSVGRVSGTEAFF. This chain joins TRBV29-1 and TRBJ1-1; D remains ambiguous. CDR3 size: 13 residues. The germline V and J ends were trimmed by 4 bases and 4 bases, with 13 bases remaining between them. Germline-derived CDR1 and CDR2 are SQVTM and ANQGSEA.

Details on this clonotype: One end of the junction fails to match germline, which may point to a read error. The J gene is TRBJ2-2, the V gene TRBV7-7; no definite D call. CDR3 size: 14 residues. From germline, CDR1 is SSHAT and CDR2 FNYEAQ (reference sequence). The CDR3 DNA reads as TGTGCTAGCAGTACGACCACGAACACCGGGGAGCTGTTTTTT. Encoded protein: CASSTTTNTGELFF.

The sample holds many counts of this clonotype. The chain uses TRBV9 and TRBJ2-5; TRBD1 matches 7 bases. The CDR3 loop spans 14 amino acids. Germline V gene sequence: CDR1 SGDLS, CDR2 YYNGEE. The V gene end was trimmed by 2 bases and the J gene end by 3 bases; junction bases not matched to a gene: 4. CDR3 nucleotide sequence: TGTGCCAGCAGCGTCGGGACAGTAAAAGAGACCCAGTACTTC. Amino acids: CASSVGTVKETQYF.

This clonotype was observed a few times. The chain carries TRBV20-1 and TRBJ1-2; possibly TRBD1 for D (5 bases). Germline V gives CDR1 DFQATT, CDR2 SNEGSKA (reference sequence). Deletions cut 4 bases from V and 4 bases from J, with 13 bases between. The CDR3 is made up of 13 amino acids. In nucleotides, the CDR3 is TGCAGTGCTAATTTACGGGGCACCTATGGCTACACCTTC. Its translation: CSANLRGTYGYTF.

This clonotype has more than one count but fewer than ten. V and J are TRBV10-3 and TRBJ2-3; 9 bases are a match to TRBD2. Germline CDR1 and CDR2: ENHRY and SYGVKD. This CDR3 comprises 15 residues. V lost 7 bases, J lost 6 bases, and 11 bases stayed unmatched. The CDR3 protein is CAITPSTSGKDTQYF. The CDR3, as DNA: TGTGCCATCACCCCGTCGACTAGCGGCAAGGATACGCAGTATTTT.

A single count supports this clonotype. The DNA of the CDR3 is TGTGCCAGCAGAACGGGGCCCGGGGGCAATCAGCCCCAGCATTTT. Translation gives CASRTGPGGNQPQHF. The genes are TRBV27 and TRBJ1-5; D might be TRBD1 (5 bases). This CDR3 contains 15 residues. Deletions cut 6 bases from V and 2 bases from J, with 14 bases between. The germline V gene encodes CDR1 MNHEY and CDR2 SMNVEV (reference sequence).

This clonotype was detected only a few times. This rearrangement joins TRBV12-3 or TRBV12-4 to TRBJ2-3; D is unclear. With 8 bases removed from V and 3 bases from J, the gap between germline ends came to 9 bases. This CDR3 is built from 12 residues. The CDR3 spells CASGRRTDTQYF. DNA for the CDR3: TGTGCCAGCGGGCGAAGGACAGATACGCAGTATTTT.

The V call is TRBV9, the J call TRBJ2-3; D not resolved. The germline V gene has CDR1 SGDLS and CDR2 YYNGEE. The CDR3 runs to 15 residues. Trimming took 4 bases from V and 2 from J, leaving 14 bases between them. The CDR3 DNA reads TGTGCCAGCAGCCCTGCGACCCCATCCACAGATACGCAGTATTTT. Its translation: CASSPATPSTDTQYF.

This clonotype was seen a few times. This chain joins TRBV11-2 and TRBJ2-7; 8 bases agree with TRBD2. Germline loops: CDR1 SGHAT, CDR2 FQNNGV. V gave up 7 bases and J gave up 3 bases; unmatched junction bases: 17. The CDR3 totals 17 residues. In DNA form, the CDR3 reads TGTGCCAGCACCACGGCCGCGCCGGGACTAGATCTCTACGAGCAGTACTTC. Encoded protein: CASTTAAPGLDLYEQYF.

The chain combines TRBV30 with TRBJ1-1, with unresolved D. CDR1 is GTSNPN and CDR2 is SVGIG in the germline V gene (reference sequence). V gave up 2 bases and J gave up 10 bases, with 17 bases separating them. The CDR3 has 13 residues. This CDR3 reads CAWSPIGPLGAFF. The CDR3 coding sequence is TGTGCCTGGAGTCCCATTGGACCCCTTGGAGCTTTCTTT.

This clonotype showed up many times. The chain uses TRBV5-5 and TRBJ1-6; 7 positions match TRBD1. CDR1 is SGHKS, CDR2 YYEKEE, per germline (reference sequence). The CDR3 has 13 residues. V lost 6 bases to trimming and J lost 10 bases; unmatched junction nucleotides: 7. CDR3 sequence: CASNRGPASPLHF. DNA for the CDR3: TGTGCCAGCAACAGGGGCCCGGCCTCACCCCTCCACTTT.

The rearrangement links TRBV7-9 to TRBJ1-1; D is perhaps TRBD1 (6 bases). This CDR3 spans 14 amino acids. Trimming left V 6 bases short and J 3 bases short, with 14 bases between. In germline, CDR1 is SEHNR, CDR2 FQNEAQ (reference sequence). CDR3 sequence (DNA): TGTGCCAGCAGATCCTGGGGGGCGGACACTGAAGCTTTCTTT. Its translation is CASRSWGADTEAFF.

The chain couples TRBV11-2 to TRBJ2-5; 9 bases are a match to TRBD2. V was clipped by 4 bases and J by 5 bases; unmatched bases: 8. Germline values: CDR1 SGHAT, CDR2 FQNNGV. The length of the CDR3 is 15 residues. CDR3 sequence (DNA): TGTGCCAGCAGCTCTGGGACTAGCATTGGGGAGACCCAGTACTTC. It translates to CASSSGTSIGETQYF.

The CDR3 region has the DNA TGTGCCAGCAGTTTAGCAATAGCGGGAGACGAGACCCAGTACTTC. This gives the protein CASSLAIAGDETQYF. The chain links TRBV12-3 or TRBV12-4 to TRBJ2-5, with TRBD2 matching over 9 bases. The CDR3 has 15 residues. The V segment lost 0 bases and the J segment 5 bases; nucleotides outside the gene matches: 4.

The chain recombines TRBV7-2 with TRBJ2-1, with D maybe TRBD2 (6 bases). The germline V gene encodes CDR1 SGHTA and CDR2 FQGNSA. The CDR3 covers 15 residues. Trimming removed 1 base at V and 2 bases at J, with 9 bases between. The CDR3 nucleotides are TGTGCCAGCAGCTTAGTGGCTAGCGCCTACAATGAGCAGTTCTTC. The encoded protein is CASSLVASAYNEQFF.

This clonotype was counted ten times or more. The chain has TRBV24-1 and TRBJ2-7; 8 bases map to TRBD1. Germline values: CDR1 KGHDR, CDR2 SFDVKD. CDR3 length: 15 amino acids. The J segment lost 0 bases and the V segment lost 5 bases, leaving 5 bases of the junction unmatched. The CDR3 loop reads CATSAGGSFSYEQYF. The CDR3 nucleotides read TGTGCCACCAGTGCAGGGGGCTCCTTCTCCTACGAGCAGTACTTC.